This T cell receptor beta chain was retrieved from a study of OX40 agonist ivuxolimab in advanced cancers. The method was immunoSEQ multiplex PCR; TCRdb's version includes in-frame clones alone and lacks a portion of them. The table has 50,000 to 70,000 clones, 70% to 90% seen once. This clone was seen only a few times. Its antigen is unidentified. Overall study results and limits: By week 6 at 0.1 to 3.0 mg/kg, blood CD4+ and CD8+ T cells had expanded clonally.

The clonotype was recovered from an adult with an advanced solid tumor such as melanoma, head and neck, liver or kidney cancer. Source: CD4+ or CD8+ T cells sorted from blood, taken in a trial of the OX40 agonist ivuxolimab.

In DNA form, the CDR3 reads TGTGCCAGCAGTGAAGCCCCACAGAATGGCTACACCTTC. Translating it yields CASSEAPQNGYTF. The V call is TRBV6-1, the J call TRBJ1-2; D unclear. The CDR3 is made up of 13 amino acids. V lost 0 bases and J 6 bases, leaving 8 bases between the germline ends. Germline-derived CDR1 and CDR2 are MNHNS and SASEGT.